This entry lists 21 T cell receptor beta chains sequenced from one sample in a study of blood T cells in healthy people across ages. Next came a second PCR, run for about 7 to 12 cycles, which used a sample-barcoded 5' primer along with a J-beta primer mix. One entry per CDR3 protein results from TCRdb running MiXCR on the 5' RACE reads. The sample has around 750,000 distinct CDR3 sequences, approximately 55% seen once. Source material: blood. The receptors here all came from an elderly man in good health.

The chain links TRBV20-1 to TRBJ2-2; D is undetermined. The CDR3 is 15 residues long. The ends were cut back, 3 bases at V and 4 bases at J, with 15 bases in the middle. Germline assignment: CDR1 DFQATT and CDR2 SNEGSKA (reference sequence). The CDR3 region is CSARDPGLITGELFF. CDR3 in DNA: TGCAGTGCTAGGGACCCCGGATTGATCACCGGGGAGCTGTTTTTT.

The chain couples TRBV27 to TRBJ1-6; 9 positions agree with TRBD1. The ends lost 7 bases at V and 9 bases at J; junction bases unmatched: 13. CDR3 length: 16 residues. From germline, CDR1 is MNHEY and CDR2 SMNVEV (reference sequence). In nucleotides, the CDR3 is TGTGCCAGCACCCCTAGCCGGGACAGGGCCTTTTCACCCCTCCACTTT. Its translation: CASTPSRDRAFSPLHF.

As concerns this clonotype: The germline gene is not matched at one end of the junction; a read error may be the cause. The rearrangement links TRBV7-2 to TRBJ2-6, with 8 bases aligning to TRBD1. CDR1 is SGHTA and CDR2 is FQGNSA in the germline V gene. This CDR3 comprises 16 residues. CDR3 in amino acids: CASSLGDRGRTNVLTF. In DNA, the CDR3 is TGCGCCAGCAGCTTGGGTGACAGGGGAAGGACCAACGTCCTGACTTTC. The variable domain in full, completed from reference TRBV7-2 and TRBJ2-6, reads GAGVSQSPSNKVTEKGKDVELRCDPISGHTALYWYRQSLGQGLEFLIYFQGNSAPDKSGLPSDRFSAERTGGSVSTLTIQRTQQEDSAVYLCASSLGDRGRTNVLTFGAGSRLTVL.

The CDR3 reads CSARLEHGYSNQPQHF. CDR3 bases: TGCAGTGCTAGACTAGAACACGGATATAGCAATCAGCCCCAGCATTTT. The chain links TRBV20-1 to TRBJ1-5; D not resolved. This CDR3 is 16 amino acids long. Germline CDR1 and CDR2: DFQATT and SNEGSKA (reference sequence). V lost 2 bases and J lost 0, with 14 bases in between.

The chain uses TRBV20-1 and TRBJ2-1; 8 nucleotides line up with TRBD1. Trimming at V came to 6 bases and at J to 0 bases, leaving 13 bases not matched to a gene. CDR1 DFQATT and CDR2 SNEGSKA come from the germline V gene (reference sequence). This CDR3 has 17 residues. In nucleotides, the CDR3 is TGCAGTGCCACAACTACACTCCAGGGGGCCTCCTACAATGAGCAGTTCTTC. This gives the protein CSATTTLQGASYNEQFF.

The chain couples TRBV5-1 to TRBJ2-7; D perhaps matches TRBD1 (6 bases). The CDR3 loop spans 15 amino acids. CDR1 and CDR2 from the germline V gene are SGHRS and YFSETQ. Deletions cut 0 bases from V and 2 bases from J, with 12 bases between. CDR3: CASSLARQAPYEQYF. The CDR3 coding sequence is TGCGCCAGCAGCTTGGCCAGACAGGCCCCCTACGAGCAGTACTTC.

This chain uses TRBV12-3 or TRBV12-4 with TRBJ1-1; D gene uncertain. Deletions cut 0 bases from V and 7 bases from J, with 3 bases between. The CDR3 is made up of 11 amino acids. The CDR3 protein is CASSLADEAFF. In DNA form, the CDR3 reads TGTGCCAGCAGTTTAGCGGATGAAGCTTTCTTT.

This clonotype was detected only a few times. The chain couples TRBV3-1 to TRBJ2-1, with a possible D match to TRBD1 (5 bases). From germline, CDR1 is LGHDT and CDR2 YNNKEL (reference sequence). The CDR3 sequence is 15 residues long. The V gene lost 1 base and the J gene lost 8 bases, with 15 bases spanning the gap. The CDR3, as DNA: TGTGCCAGCAGCCAAGCCGCTGGGGCGCACCATGAGCAGTTCTTC. Protein product: CASSQAAGAHHEQFF.

The V and J genes are TRBV6-5 and TRBJ1-2; TRBD1 matches at 10 bases. CDR1 is MNHEY, CDR2 SVGAGI, per germline. The CDR3 is 15 residues long. Trimming cost V 5 bases and J 4 bases; bases outside gene matches: 7. The CDR3 DNA sequence: TGTGCCAGCAGTGAGGACAGGGGGGCGGGCTATGGCTACACCTTC. Its protein is CASSEDRGAGYGYTF.

This clonotype was observed many times. At one end, the junction sequence differs from germline, possibly due to a read error. CDR3 region: CASSLANEQFF. The CDR3 coding sequence is TGTGCCAGCAGCTTAGCCAATGAGCAGTTCTTC. The chain combines TRBV12-3 or TRBV12-4 with TRBJ2-1; D is ambiguous. CDR3 length: 11 amino acids.

This clonotype was picked up one time. The rearrangement links TRBV20-1 to TRBJ2-5; D assignment may be TRBD1 or TRBD2 (5 bases each). In germline, CDR1 is DFQATT, CDR2 SNEGSKA (reference sequence). The CDR3 totals 12 residues. V was trimmed by 5 bases and J by 1 base, leaving 8 bases between them. The CDR3 nucleotides read TGCAGTGCTTTGGGACCCCAAGAGACCCAGTACTTC. Encoded protein: CSALGPQETQYF.

This chain connects TRBV12-5 to TRBJ2-1; the match to TRBD2 covers 7 bases. Germline CDR1 LGHNT, CDR2 FRNRAP. Trimming removed 3 bases from V and 4 bases from J; junction bases left unmatched: 6. CDR3 length: 15 residues. The CDR3 is CASGFLASGYNEQFF. The DNA for the CDR3 is TGTGCTAGTGGTTTCTTGGCTAGCGGATACAATGAGCAGTTCTTC.

V gene TRBV7-2 combines with J gene TRBJ2-2; tentative D call: TRBD2 (6 bases). Trimming took 1 base from V and 4 from J, leaving 13 bases between them. CDR1 and CDR2 (germline): SGHTA, FQGNSA. The CDR3 spans 16 residues. The CDR3 region is CASSLGISGFTGELFF. The CDR3 DNA reads as TGTGCCAGCAGCTTAGGGATTAGCGGCTTCACCGGGGAGCTGTTTTTT.

J is TRBJ2-7 and V is TRBV12-3 or TRBV12-4; 9 bases are shared with TRBD1. This CDR3 is 15 amino acids long. Germline trimming cut 5 bases from V and 2 bases from J; bases unmatched to any gene: 7. As DNA, the CDR3 is TGTGCCAGCAGTCCGAAGGACAGGGGACCCTACGAGCAGTACTTC. It translates to CASSPKDRGPYEQYF.

This chain uses TRBV6-5 with TRBJ1-2, with D unresolved. V was cut by 6 bases and J by 9 bases, with 11 bases left in between. The CDR3 length is 11 residues. Germline-derived CDR1 and CDR2 are MNHEY and SVGAGI. The CDR3 DNA is TGTGCCAGCAGGGACCCGCGGCGCTACACCTTC. Its protein product is CASRDPRRYTF.

The chain uses TRBV20-1 and TRBJ2-5, with D hard to call. Trimming cost V 8 bases and J 2 bases, with 15 bases left between them. The germline V gene encodes CDR1 DFQATT and CDR2 SNEGSKA (reference sequence). CDR3 length: 13 amino acids. CDR3 DNA: TGCAGTTCGACCTCAATATGGCAAGAGACCCAGTACTTC. Translated: CSSTSIWQETQYF.

CDR3 loop: CASQGRVEQYF. Here the CDR3 DNA reads TGTGCCAGTCAGGGGCGAGTCGAGCAGTACTTC. The chain links TRBV6-6 to TRBJ2-4; a possible D gene is TRBD1 (6 bases). Matching the DNA end better, TRBJ2-7 makes the J call doubtful. Per germline, CDR1 MNHNY and CDR2 SVGAGI (reference sequence). This CDR3 is built from 11 residues.

The chain joins TRBV7-2 to TRBJ1-1; D is perhaps TRBD1 (6 bases). The ends were cut back, 5 bases at V and 4 bases at J, with 14 bases in the middle. Germline assignment: CDR1 SGHTA and CDR2 FQGNSA. This CDR3 contains 14 residues. CDR3 sequence: CASSPRQAGTEAFF. CDR3 DNA: TGTGCCAGCAGCCCTCGACAGGCCGGCACTGAAGCTTTCTTT.

This clonotype was seen only a few times. The chain uses TRBV20-1 and TRBJ2-1; the match to TRBD2 covers 10 bases. The germline CDR1 and CDR2 sequences are DFQATT and SNEGSKA (reference sequence). The CDR3 covers 14 residues. V was pared by 3 bases and J by 8 bases, with 7 bases of the junction left unmatched. CDR3: CSASGSGRADEQFF. The DNA of the CDR3 is TGCAGTGCTAGTGGGAGCGGGAGGGCCGATGAGCAGTTCTTC.

The chain is built from TRBV5-6 and TRBJ2-3, with D perhaps matching TRBD1 (6 bases). From germline, CDR1 is SGHDT and CDR2 YYEEEE. Trimming left V 2 bases short and J 2 bases short, with 15 bases between. The CDR3 is 16 amino acids. As DNA, the CDR3 is TGTGCCAGCAGCTTCCGACAGGTGCTCCACACAGATACGCAGTATTTT. Its protein is CASSFRQVLHTDTQYF.

The V gene is TRBV6-5, the J gene TRBJ2-1, with 9 positions matching TRBD1. Per germline, CDR1 MNHEY and CDR2 SVGAGI. The CDR3 contains 18 residues. Trimming removed 3 bases from V and 10 bases from J; junction bases left unmatched: 19. The CDR3, as DNA: TGTGCCAGCAGTTATTCTGGCGTCTGGACAGGGGCGATCCTCGAGCAGTTCTTC. Translated, it gives CASSYSGVWTGAILEQFF.